The 29 T cell receptor beta chains given below trace back to one sample, sequenced in a study of blood T cell repertoires in COVID-19. TCRdb keeps only in-frame clones here, not all; method: immunoSEQ multiplex PCR. The sample has some 250,000 clones, 70% to 90% seen once. Sequencing was done on a sample of peripheral blood. The receptors here all came from a woman aged 25-40 years with acute or convalescent COVID-19.

The chain uses TRBV9 and TRBJ2-5; perhaps TRBD1 as D (5 bases). V was shortened by 4 bases and J by 9 bases, with 13 bases between the two germline ends. Germline CDR1 reads SGDLS; CDR2 reads YYNGEE. This CDR3 spans 12 amino acids. The CDR3 spells CASSTLPGPQYF. CDR3 bases: TGTGCCAGCAGCACCCTACCAGGGCCCCAGTACTTC.

The chain recombines TRBV12-3 or TRBV12-4 with TRBJ1-6, with 9 positions matching TRBD1. V lost 6 bases and J lost 8; bases outside the gene matches: 2. This CDR3 is built from 13 residues. The CDR3: CASSRTGDSPLHF. The CDR3 region has the DNA TGTGCCAGCAGCCGGACAGGGGATTCACCCCTCCACTTT.

This chain links TRBV11-2 with TRBJ2-1; a weak D match, TRBD2 (6 bases). The CDR3 totals 14 residues. The germline V and J ends were trimmed by 5 bases and 1 base, with 9 bases remaining between them. CDR1 is SGHAT and CDR2 is FQNNGV in the germline V gene. CDR3: CASSTGVSYNEQFF. The CDR3 bases are TGTGCCAGCAGCACGGGAGTGTCCTACAATGAGCAGTTCTTC.

The chain joins TRBV27 to TRBJ1-5; D may be TRBD1 (6 bases). There are 14 residues in the CDR3. Per germline, CDR1 MNHEY and CDR2 SMNVEV (reference sequence). Trimming cost V 6 bases and J 5 bases, with 14 bases left between them. The CDR3 is CASREGGFYQPQHF. The CDR3 nucleotides are TGTGCCAGCAGGGAGGGGGGGTTTTATCAGCCCCAGCATTTT.

The V and J genes are TRBV10-1 and TRBJ2-7, with a tentative D call TRBD1 (6 bases). CDR3 size: 12 residues. Per the germline V gene, CDR1 is WNHNN and CDR2 is SYGVQD (reference sequence). V was cut by 2 bases and J by 6 bases, with 8 bases left in between. CDR3 in amino acids: CASSEGRGEQYF. CDR3 DNA: TGCGCCAGCAGTGAGGGCAGGGGCGAGCAGTACTTC.

This chain connects TRBV25-1 to TRBJ2-1, with D perhaps matching TRBD1 (5 bases). The germline gives CDR1 MGHDK, CDR2 SYGVNS. The CDR3 contains 13 residues. Trimming took 4 bases from V and 3 from J, leaving 7 bases between them. The CDR3 sequence: CASSGTGYNEQFF. As DNA, the CDR3 is TGTGCCAGCAGTGGAACAGGCTACAATGAGCAGTTCTTC.

In its sample, this clone was seen a few times. The rearrangement uses TRBV10-3 and TRBJ1-4; D is unclear. The ends were cut back, 3 bases at V and 0 bases at J, with 8 bases in the middle. From germline, CDR1 is ENHRY and CDR2 SYGVKD. The CDR3 spans 15 residues. The CDR3 reads CAISDPGATNEKLFF. The CDR3 DNA sequence: TGTGCCATCAGTGATCCGGGTGCAACTAATGAAAAACTGTTTTTT.

The chain is built from TRBV11-2 and TRBJ2-2; D is undetermined. This CDR3 region has 13 residues. The V gene's germline CDR1 is SGHAT and CDR2 FQNNGV. Trimming cost V 5 bases and J 0 bases, with 4 bases left between them. DNA for the CDR3: TGTGCCAGCAGCCCTACGAACACCGGGGAGCTGTTTTTT. Translated, it gives CASSPTNTGELFF.

The chain combines TRBV10-3 with TRBJ1-1; D might be TRBD1 (6 bases). Germline CDR1 is ENHRY and CDR2 is SYGVKD. V was clipped by 7 bases and J by 5 bases, with 14 bases between them. This CDR3 spans 13 amino acids. The CDR3 here is CAITRTQGTEAFF. For the CDR3, the DNA is TGTGCCATCACCCGGACTCAGGGGACTGAAGCTTTCTTT.

This sequence joins TRBV6-6 and TRBJ2-7; TRBD1 matches at 7 bases. Germline V gene sequence: CDR1 MNHNY, CDR2 SVGAGI (reference sequence). The CDR3 length is 13 residues. V dropped 7 bases and J dropped 5; count of bases not matched to a gene: 8. CDR3 DNA sequence: TGTGCCAGCACCAGGGACAGTACCGACGAGCAGTACTTC. This translates into CASTRDSTDEQYF.

The V gene is TRBV7-9, the J gene TRBJ1-2; a possible D gene is TRBD1 (6 bases). The length of the CDR3 is 14 residues. Trimming took off 3 bases at V and 3 bases at J, with 11 bases between the two ends. Germline V gives CDR1 SEHNR, CDR2 FQNEAQ (reference sequence). CDR3 nucleotides: TGTGCCAGCAGCTTCTACAGGGACCACTATGGCTACACCTTC. Protein sequence: CASSFYRDHYGYTF.

The rearrangement uses TRBV24-1 and TRBJ2-3; 9 nucleotides match TRBD1. The ends lost 5 bases at V and 9 bases at J; junction bases unmatched: 8. Germline V gene sequence: CDR1 KGHDR, CDR2 SFDVKD. CDR3 length equals 14 residues. The CDR3: CATSGGTGLETQYF. DNA for the CDR3: TGTGCCACCAGTGGCGGGACAGGGCTGGAGACGCAGTATTTT.

This chain uses TRBV13 with TRBJ1-6, with TRBD1 matching 8 bases. This CDR3 spans 16 amino acids. J gave up 5 bases and V 5 bases, and 8 bases lay outside the gene matches. CDR1 and CDR2 from the germline V gene are PRHDT and FYEKMQ (reference sequence). CDR3 nucleotides: TGTGCCAGCAGCCCGAGGCAGGGGGCAAATAATTCACCCCTCCACTTT. This translates into CASSPRQGANNSPLHF.

This chain joins TRBV2 and TRBJ1-5, with D hard to call. The CDR3 consists of 13 residues. The germline V gene encodes CDR1 SNHLY and CDR2 FYNNEI. V shed 7 bases and J shed 7 bases, with 14 bases lying between them. The CDR3 DNA sequence: TGTGCCAGCAACCGACTCCTTAGGCAGCCCCAGCATTTT. Encoded protein: CASNRLLRQPQHF.

The V and J genes are TRBV27 and TRBJ2-3; possibly TRBD2 for D (6 bases). The CDR3 covers 15 residues. Germline CDR1 reads MNHEY; CDR2 reads SMNVEV (reference sequence). V was shortened by 2 bases and J by 7 bases, with 16 bases between the two germline ends. CDR3 loop: CASSLRRGRLNTQYF. The CDR3 DNA reads TGTGCCAGCAGTTTAAGGCGGGGCAGGTTGAATACGCAGTATTTT.

The J gene is TRBJ2-7, the V gene TRBV7-2; possibly TRBD1 for D (5 bases). Looked up from germline, CDR1 is SGHTA and CDR2 is FQGNSA. V lost 7 bases and J lost 4, with 17 bases in between. The CDR3 is 14 amino acids. Here the CDR3 DNA reads TGTGCCAGCATCAACGACAGCCCCTGGTACGAGCAGTACTTC. Translation: CASINDSPWYEQYF.

The chain links TRBV5-1 to TRBJ1-1, with D maybe TRBD1 (5 bases). This CDR3 is built from 16 residues. The V gene lost 0 bases and the J gene lost 4 bases, with 16 bases spanning the gap. Germline CDR1 and CDR2: SGHRS and YFSETQ. In DNA, the CDR3 is TGCGCCAGCAGCTTGGATATTTTCAGGGCGGCCACTGAAGCTTTCTTT. Its protein product is CASSLDIFRAATEAFF.

The genes are TRBV27 and TRBJ2-2; D gene ambiguous. The germline gives CDR1 MNHEY, CDR2 SMNVEV (reference sequence). Trimming cost V 3 bases and J 0 bases, with 11 bases left between them. The CDR3 loop spans 16 amino acids. This CDR3 reads CASSFWKQPNTGELFF. The CDR3 coding sequence is TGTGCCAGCAGTTTCTGGAAACAGCCGAACACCGGGGAGCTGTTTTTT.

This clone was seen once. This chain joins TRBV29-1 and TRBJ2-2, with 10 bases identical to TRBD2. V was pared by 7 bases and J by 2 bases, with 4 bases of the junction left unmatched. The germline gives CDR1 SQVTM, CDR2 ANQGSEA. The CDR3 loop spans 14 amino acids. The CDR3 spells CSGRTSGNTGELFF. CDR3 coding DNA: TGCAGCGGCCGGACTAGCGGAAACACCGGGGAGCTGTTTTTT.

V and J are TRBV7-8 and TRBJ2-1; 13 bases align to TRBD2. Germline values: CDR1 SGHVS, CDR2 FQNEAQ. The CDR3 is made up of 15 amino acids. V shed 5 bases, J shed 9 bases, and the junction held 7 bases outside the gene matches. The CDR3 region has the DNA TGTGCCAGCAGCAACGGACTAGCGGGAGAAGGTGAGCAGTTCTTC. Its translation is CASSNGLAGEGEQFF.

The V call is TRBV9, the J call TRBJ2-2, with D perhaps TRBD2 (6 bases). The germline V gene has CDR1 SGDLS and CDR2 YYNGEE. The CDR3 totals 15 residues. The V and J ends lost 3 bases and 5 bases respectively, with 14 bases between them. In DNA form, the CDR3 reads TGTGCCAGCAGCGGACGCGGGACCACGACCGGGGAGCTGTTTTTT. It is translated as CASSGRGTTTGELFF.

This chain joins TRBV6-5 and TRBJ1-2, with TRBD1 as a possible D gene (6 bases). Trimming pared 6 bases from V and 2 bases from J, leaving 16 bases between. The germline V gene has CDR1 MNHEY and CDR2 SVGAGI. The CDR3 sequence is 15 residues long. The CDR3 spells CASSPGGGGNYGYTF. As DNA, the CDR3 is TGTGCCAGCAGCCCCGGGGGAGGGGGAAACTATGGCTACACCTTC.

This chain links TRBV4-3 with TRBJ2-1, with D perhaps matching TRBD2 (5 bases). This CDR3 has 14 residues. Germline V gene sequence: CDR1 LGHNA, CDR2 YSLEER. With 1 base removed from V and 6 bases from J, the gap between germline ends came to 10 bases. The CDR3: CASSQVLSGNEQFF. In DNA, the CDR3 is TGCGCCAGCAGCCAAGTATTGAGCGGCAATGAGCAGTTCTTC.

In its sample, this clone was seen once. The CDR3 is CAWETGTDTQYF. Here the CDR3 DNA reads TGTGCCTGGGAAACAGGCACAGATACGCAGTATTTT. J is TRBJ2-3 and V is TRBV30; no reliable D call. The CDR3 is 12 amino acids. Germline loops: CDR1 GTSNPN, CDR2 SVGIG (reference sequence). Trimming pared 5 bases from V and 1 base from J, leaving 7 bases between.

Only one count was recorded for this clone. The V and J genes are TRBV9 and TRBJ2-7; 13 bases line up with TRBD2. CDR3 length equals 16 residues. Looked up from germline, CDR1 is SGDLS and CDR2 is YYNGEE. V was clipped by 0 bases and J by 6 bases; unmatched bases: 6. The CDR3 reads CASSVGLAGGVGEQYF. CDR3 nucleotide sequence: TGTGCCAGCAGCGTAGGACTAGCGGGAGGAGTTGGCGAGCAGTACTTC.

The chain uses TRBV7-2 and TRBJ2-3; D is perhaps TRBD1 (5 bases). V lost 2 bases and J lost 0, with 9 bases in between. CDR3 length: 15 amino acids. Germline values: CDR1 SGHTA, CDR2 FQGNSA. The CDR3 region has the DNA TGTGCCAGCAGCTTATGGGGCGAAAGCACAGATACGCAGTATTTT. Translating it yields CASSLWGESTDTQYF.

The rearrangement joins TRBV6-5 to TRBJ1-1; D is unclear. Germline-derived CDR1 and CDR2 are MNHEY and SVGAGI. The CDR3 extends over 14 amino acids. With 6 bases removed from V and 2 bases from J, the gap between germline ends came to 13 bases. In DNA form, the CDR3 reads TGTGCCAGCAGCTATCAAAGGACTAACACTGAAGCTTTCTTT. This translates into CASSYQRTNTEAFF.

The chain links TRBV3-1 (or the pseudogene TRBV3-2) to TRBJ2-1, with D possibly matching TRBD2 (5 bases). Germline V gene sequence: CDR1 LGHDT, CDR2 YNNKEL (reference sequence). CDR3 length equals 13 residues. Trimming cost V 5 bases and J 10 bases, with 15 bases left between them. In DNA form, the CDR3 reads TGTGCCAGCAGCTACCTAGGAGGTGGGGAGCAGTTCTTC. It encodes CASSYLGGGEQFF.

The gene calls are TRBV3-1 (or the pseudogene TRBV3-2) and TRBJ2-7, with TRBD2 matching 11 bases. The trim removed 4 bases at V and 2 bases at J, leaving 4 bases unmatched. This CDR3 is 15 amino acids long. From germline, CDR1 is LGHDT and CDR2 YNNKEL (reference sequence). The CDR3 bases are TGTGCCAGCAGCCTAGGGACTAGCGGACCCTACGAGCAGTACTTC. It codes for CASSLGTSGPYEQYF.